These 16 T cell receptor beta chains were all obtained from the same sample, sequenced in a study of lymphopenia after photon versus proton radiotherapy. Assay: immunoSEQ multiplex PCR; the TCRdb copy retains only in-frame clones and omits some. The data show approximately 62,000 clones, roughly 84% seen once. The sample was peripheral blood, taken from a patient treated with proton-based radiotherapy. Receptors were obtained from a man in his fifties or sixties with pancreatic cancer.

The chain employs TRBV2 and TRBJ1-1, with D uncertain. The CDR3 length is 14 residues. The ends were cut back, 0 bases at V and 6 bases at J, with 11 bases in the middle. Germline V lookup: CDR1 SNHLY, CDR2 FYNNEI. In nucleotides, the CDR3 is TGTGCCAGCAGTGAAGCGCCTGGGATTGCTGAAGCTTTCTTT. This gives the protein CASSEAPGIAEAFF.

The chain couples TRBV5-1 to TRBJ2-3; D gene ambiguous. Germline values: CDR1 SGHRS, CDR2 YFSETQ. The V and J ends lost 3 bases and 2 bases respectively, with 10 bases between them. There are 14 residues in the CDR3. The DNA for the CDR3 is TGCGCCAGCAGCTCGATTCTCTACACAGATACGCAGTATTTT. It specifies CASSSILYTDTQYF.

The V and J genes are TRBV7-9 and TRBJ1-2; D possibly corresponds to TRBD1 (5 bases). The CDR3 runs 14 residues. Per the germline V gene, CDR1 is SEHNR and CDR2 is FQNEAQ (reference sequence). V gave up 7 bases and J gave up 2 bases, with 14 bases separating them. CDR3 bases: TGTGCCAGCATCCCGGGGGAGGGCAACTATGGCTACACCTTC. It codes for CASIPGEGNYGYTF.

This rearrangement joins TRBV14 to TRBJ2-5; TRBD1 might be the D (6 bases). Trimming shortened V by 3 bases and J by 5 bases, and 16 bases separated the two germline ends. Germline V CDR1 and CDR2: SGHDN, FVKESK. CDR3 length: 15 amino acids. CDR3 DNA: TGTGCCAGCAGCCACAAAATAGGGGGTGCCGAGACCCAGTACTTC. Amino acids: CASSHKIGGAETQYF.

The genes are TRBV4-3 and TRBJ2-1; TRBD1 matches 7 bases. The ends lost 4 bases at V and 6 bases at J; junction bases unmatched: 3. The CDR3 consists of 13 residues. Germline assignment: CDR1 LGHNA and CDR2 YSLEER. Here the CDR3 reads CASSLDRSNEQFF. CDR3 DNA: TGCGCCAGCAGCCTGGACAGGAGCAATGAGCAGTTCTTC.

This clone occurred once. At one end the junction does not follow the germline gene, possibly because of a read error. This chain joins TRBV7-7 and TRBJ1-1; D possibly corresponds to TRBD1 (6 bases). CDR1 SSHAT and CDR2 FNYEAQ come from the germline V gene (reference sequence). The CDR3 totals 13 residues. The CDR3 loop is CASSPGGLTEAFF. The CDR3 DNA sequence: TGTGCTAGCAGCCCCGGGGGGCTCACTGAAGCTTTCTTT.

This chain connects TRBV28 to TRBJ1-5; D not certain. CDR3 length: 17 residues. V gave up 3 bases and J gave up 0 bases, with 15 bases separating them. CDR1 and CDR2 (germline): MDHEN, SYDVKM. The CDR3: CASSFLSGQTSNQPQHF. CDR3 nucleotides: TGTGCCAGCAGTTTTTTATCCGGGCAGACTAGCAATCAGCCCCAGCATTTT.

The chain recombines TRBV6-5 with TRBJ2-7; a weak D match, TRBD2 (6 bases). The CDR3 has 15 amino acids. Germline CDR1 MNHEY, CDR2 SVGAGI. V was cut by 6 bases and J by 4 bases, with 19 bases left in between. The CDR3 sequence is CASSQTGTGVYEQYF. DNA for the CDR3: TGTGCCAGCAGCCAAACCGGGACTGGAGTTTACGAGCAGTACTTC.

J is TRBJ2-2 and V is TRBV11-2; 9 bases align to TRBD2. V shed 1 base and J 1 base; nucleotides not matched to a gene: 7. The CDR3 spans 18 residues. From germline, CDR1 is SGHAT and CDR2 FQNNGV. CDR3 protein: CASSLVALAGLNTGELFF. CDR3 nucleotides: TGTGCCAGCAGCTTAGTTGCCCTAGCGGGATTGAACACCGGGGAGCTGTTTTTT.

J is TRBJ2-3 and V is TRBV5-1; D unclear. The germline CDR1 and CDR2 sequences are SGHRS and YFSETQ. This CDR3 region has 15 residues. Between the trimmed V and J ends, which lost 2 bases and 0 bases, there was a span of 10 bases. CDR3 nucleotide sequence: TGCGCCAGCAGCTTAACAGTCGATAGCACAGATACGCAGTATTTT. Its translation is CASSLTVDSTDTQYF.

This clone showed up just a few times. The chain carries TRBV2 and TRBJ2-1; TRBD2 might be the D (6 bases). The CDR3 runs to 16 residues. Between the trimmed V and J ends, which lost 7 bases and 0 bases, there was a span of 16 bases. The germline gives CDR1 SNHLY, CDR2 FYNNEI. The CDR3 sequence: CASTLLGGISYNEQFF. CDR3 DNA sequence: TGTGCCAGCACCCTGCTTGGGGGGATCTCCTACAATGAGCAGTTCTTC.

In DNA, the CDR3 is TGTGCCCGGGGGGGATTGACTGCACGGACCTACAATGAGCAGTTCTTC. This sequence encodes CARGGLTARTYNEQFF. This sequence joins TRBV30 and TRBJ2-1, with TRBD2 identical over 8 bases. Germline CDR1 reads GTSNPN; CDR2 reads SVGIG (reference sequence). The CDR3 has 16 amino acids. V was clipped by 8 bases and J by 2 bases; unmatched bases: 14. Variable domain in full (rest from reference TRBV30 and TRBJ2-1): SQTIHQWPATLVQPVGSPLSLECTVEGTSNPNLYWYRQAAGRGLQLLFYSVGIGQISSEVPQNLSASRPQDRQFILSSKKLLLSDSGFYLCARGGLTARTYNEQFFGPGTRLTVL.

The chain couples TRBV19 to TRBJ2-3, with D tentatively TRBD1 (7 bases). Germline CDR1 is LNHDA and CDR2 is SQIVND (reference sequence). With 7 bases removed from V and 3 bases from J, the gap between germline ends came to 14 bases. The CDR3 runs to 14 residues. In DNA, the CDR3 is TGTGCCAGTACCCCCAGGGGGAGGACAGATACGCAGTATTTT. Its protein product is CASTPRGRTDTQYF.

The V and J genes are TRBV7-2 and TRBJ2-7, with a possible D match to TRBD2 (6 bases). Germline assignment: CDR1 SGHTA and CDR2 FQGNSA. The CDR3 is 16 amino acids. Deletions cut 6 bases from V and 0 bases from J, with 18 bases between. CDR3 in amino acids: CASRGVWPSDSYEQYF. The DNA of the CDR3 is TGTGCCAGCAGGGGGGTCTGGCCTAGCGACTCCTACGAGCAGTACTTC.

This clone was observed a handful of times. The chain links TRBV28 to TRBJ2-3, with D possibly being TRBD1 (6 bases). This CDR3 region has 12 residues. CDR1 and CDR2 (germline): MDHEN, SYDVKM. The V end lost 5 bases, the J end lost 10 bases, and 13 bases lay between the germline ends. DNA for the CDR3: TGTGCCAGCAGTCCCCCCAGGGGCCCGCAGTATTTT. It encodes CASSPPRGPQYF.

The chain carries TRBV29-1 and TRBJ2-5; the D is unclear. The CDR3 contains 11 residues. CDR1 SQVTM and CDR2 ANQGSEA come from the germline V gene. Trimming took 7 bases from V and 6 from J, leaving 12 bases between them. The CDR3 loop reads CSAFGSQTQYF. CDR3 in DNA: TGCAGCGCTTTTGGATCACAGACCCAGTACTTC.